One and the same sample provided the 8 T cell receptor beta chains below, sequenced in a study of metastatic and nonmetastatic thyroid tumors. Via MiXCR, TCRdb re-called the PCR reads. The repertoire holds 90,000 or so clones, with roughly 8.6% as singletons. Each patient came to thyroid surgery without any prior treatment (of any kind). The sample taken for sequencing was blood. Every receptor here comes from a female donor with papillary thyroid cancer or a benign thyroid nodule (not recorded which). Some clones in this sample may be carry-over from other donors' samples.

A remark on this clone: The conserved phenylalanine or tryptophan normally closing the CDR3 is absent here, so this likely arose from a read error. The rearrangement links TRBV5-5 to TRBJ1-2, with D possibly matching TRBD1 (5 bases). The CDR3 runs to 16 residues. V gave up 3 bases and J gave up 2 bases, with 17 bases separating them. Germline V gene data show CDR1 as SGHKS and CDR2 as YYEKEE (reference sequence). The CDR3 sequence: CASSSPSEGRNYGYTS. CDR3 DNA: TGTGCCAGCAGCTCACCTTCCGAGGGGCGAAACTATGGCTACACCTCC.

V usage is TRBV20-1 and J usage is TRBJ2-7; D unclear. Per germline, CDR1 DFQATT and CDR2 SNEGSKA (reference sequence). V was pared by 3 bases and J by 4 bases, with 7 bases between. There are 11 residues in the CDR3. CDR3 region: CSASAEYEQYF. CDR3 coding DNA: TGCAGTGCTAGTGCGGAGTACGAGCAGTACTTC.

Notes on this clone: This may come from a read error, since a much larger clone is one base off. The rearrangement uses TRBV6-1 and TRBJ2-1, with 8 bases identical to TRBD1. V was clipped by 7 bases and J by 5 bases; unmatched bases: 7. The germline gives CDR1 MNHNS, CDR2 SASEGT. The CDR3 runs to 14 residues. The CDR3 here is CASTRGRGHNEQFF. DNA of the CDR3: TGTGCCAGCACCCGGGGCAGGGGGCACAATGAGCAGTTCTTC.

This clone was recorded at least ten times. This sequence joins TRBV2 and TRBJ1-2; 8 nucleotides agree with TRBD1. Trimming removed 7 bases from V and 8 bases from J; junction bases left unmatched: 6. The CDR3 covers 12 residues. Germline V gene sequence: CDR1 SNHLY, CDR2 FYNNEI. The DNA for the CDR3 is TGTGCCAGCAAATCGACAGGGGACGGCTACACCTTC. It specifies CASKSTGDGYTF.

With respect to this clone: This may be a read error, as it is one base from a much larger clone. V usage is TRBV7-7 and J usage is TRBJ2-3, with D unresolved. Germline V lookup: CDR1 SSHAT, CDR2 FNYEAQ (reference sequence). Trimming left V 5 bases short and J 1 base short, with 13 bases between. This CDR3 contains 15 residues. In DNA form, the CDR3 reads TGTGCCAGCAGCCCCGGCGTCGAGGGCACAGATACGCAGTATTTT. Its translation is CASSPGVEGTDTQYF.

This clone was observed many times. V is TRBV20-1 and J is TRBJ1-1, with 7 positions matching TRBD1. The CDR3 contains 14 residues. The junction had 9 bases not matched to a gene; V was cut back by 3 bases and J by 5 bases. CDR1 is DFQATT, CDR2 SNEGSKA, per germline (reference sequence). Here the CDR3 DNA reads TGCAGTGCTAGGGAAAGAGGGGGCCGGACTGAAGCTTTCTTT. Translating gives CSARERGGRTEAFF.

This clone was detected many times. This rearrangement joins TRBV11-2 to TRBJ2-7; 12 nucleotides line up with TRBD1. V lost 8 bases and J lost 7; bases outside the gene matches: 15. This CDR3 spans 16 amino acids. Germline V CDR1 and CDR2: SGHAT, FQNNGV. The CDR3 DNA reads as TGTGCCAGCTCATCTTCAGGGGGACAGGGGGCGAAAGAGCAGTACTTC. Translated: CASSSSGGQGAKEQYF.

This clone came up many times. This rearrangement joins TRBV5-6 to TRBJ1-4, with D perhaps TRBD1 (6 bases). Germline CDR1 reads SGHDT; CDR2 reads YYEEEE. The V gene lost 4 bases and the J gene lost 6 bases, with 10 bases spanning the gap. The CDR3 length is 13 residues. CDR3 DNA sequence: TGTGCCAGCAGCGGGACACTCTATGAAAAACTGTTTTTT. This codes for CASSGTLYEKLFF.